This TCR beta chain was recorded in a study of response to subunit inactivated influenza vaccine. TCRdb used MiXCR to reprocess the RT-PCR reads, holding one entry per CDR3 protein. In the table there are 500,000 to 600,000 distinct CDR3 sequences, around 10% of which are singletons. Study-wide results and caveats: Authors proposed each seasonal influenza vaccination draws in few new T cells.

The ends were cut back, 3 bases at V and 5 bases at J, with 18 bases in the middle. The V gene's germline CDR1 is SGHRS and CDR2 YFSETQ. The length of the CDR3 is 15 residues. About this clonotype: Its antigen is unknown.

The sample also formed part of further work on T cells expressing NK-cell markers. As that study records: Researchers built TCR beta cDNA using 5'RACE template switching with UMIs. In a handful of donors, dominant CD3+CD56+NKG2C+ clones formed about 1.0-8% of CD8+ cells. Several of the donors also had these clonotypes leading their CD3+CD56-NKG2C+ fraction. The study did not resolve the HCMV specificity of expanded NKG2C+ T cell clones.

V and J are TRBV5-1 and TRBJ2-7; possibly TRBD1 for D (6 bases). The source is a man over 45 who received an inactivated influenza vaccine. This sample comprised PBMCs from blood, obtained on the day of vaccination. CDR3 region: CASSWTGTWRNEQYF. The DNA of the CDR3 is TGCGCCAGCAGCTGGACCGGGACATGGAGAAACGAGCAGTACTTC.